A selection of T cell receptor beta chains follows, all from one sample in a study of cytomegalovirus exposure and HLA in healthy donors. Sequenced by immunoSEQ multiplex PCR; TCRdb stores in-frame clones only, minus some. The repertoire holds some 140,000 clones, with 86% as singletons. Sequences were obtained from PBMCs. These receptors were taken from a man younger than 35 in good health and CMV-seropositive. Both conserved end residues are part of each CDR3. Fields, in order: clone size, D gene, J gene, V gene, CDR3 DNA, CDR3 protein. The D gene is left open where the match is weak. A row's size may be missing; if present it is once, few, many or a size class.

>.|TRBD1|TRBJ1-5|TRBV19
TGTGCCACCCAAGACAGGGGTTATAGCAATCAGCCCCAGCATTTT
CATQDRGYSNQPQHF
>.|.|TRBJ2-6|TRBV19
TGTGCCAGTAGCGACTCGCCTGGGGCCAACGTCCTGACTTTC
CASSDSPGANVLTF
>.|TRBD1|TRBJ1-5|TRBV7-6
TGTGCCAGCAGCACGGGACAGGGTCGACAGCCCCAGCATTTT
CASSTGQGRQPQHF
>.|TRBD2|TRBJ2-7|TRBV4-2
TGTGCCAGCAGATTGGGAACTAGCGGGACCTACGAGCAGTACTTC
CASRLGTSGTYEQYF
>.|.|TRBJ1-2|TRBV19
TGTGCCAGTAGCTCCGGAGGGAACTATGGCTACACCTTC
CASSSGGNYGYTF
>.|.|TRBJ2-3|TRBV5-4
TGTGCCAGCAGCGGGACAAGCACAGATACGCAGTATTTT
CASSGTSTDTQYF
>.|.|TRBJ1-5|TRBV6-5
TGTGCCAGCAGTTACTCTACAGGGCGCAATCAGCCCCAGCATTTT
CASSYSTGRNQPQHF
>.|.|TRBJ1-5|TRBV18
TGTGCCAGCCAAGCGGGCCCACTTCCTAGCAATCAGCCCCAGCATTTT
CASQAGPLPSNQPQHF
>.|.|TRBJ2-1|TRBV25-1
TGTGCCAGCAGCACAGGGAGGGCATCCTACAATGAGCAGTTCTTC
CASSTGRASYNEQFF
>.|TRBD1|TRBJ1-2|TRBV7-9
TGTGCCAGCAGCTTGGGGACAGGGGGCGGCTACTATGGCTACACCTTC
CASSLGTGGGYYGYTF
>.|TRBD1|TRBJ2-5|TRBV9
TGTGCCAGCAGCCCGACCGGACAGGGAAGCGGGACCCAGTACTTC
CASSPTGQGSGTQYF
>.|.|TRBJ1-1|TRBV7-9
TGTGCCAGCAGGGCAGGGACTGAAGCTTTCTTT
CASRAGTEAFF
>.|TRBD1|TRBJ2-1|TRBV5-1
TGCGCCAGCAGCAGGGGACAGCCTTACAATGAGCAGTTCTTC
CASSRGQPYNEQFF
>many|TRBD2|TRBJ2-7|TRBV6-1
TGTGCCAGCAGTGAAAACCTAGCGGGAGGTCACGAGCAGTACTTC
CASSENLAGGHEQYF
>.|TRBD1|TRBJ1-2|TRBV18
TGTGCCAGCTCAACGGACAGGGGGCCCTATGGCTACACCTTC
CASSTDRGPYGYTF
>.|.|TRBJ1-3|TRBV27
TGTGCCAGCAGTTTATCGTGGCGGGACACCATATATTTT
CASSLSWRDTIYF
>.|TRBD1|TRBJ1-1|TRBV19
TGTGCCAGTACCCAAGACAGGGCTAACACTGAAGCTTTCTTT
CASTQDRANTEAFF
>.|TRBD1|TRBJ2-1|TRBV11-1
TGTGCCAGCAGCGCCTACAGGGGGGAAGAGCAGTTCTTC
CASSAYRGEEQFF
>few|.|TRBJ2-4|TRBV2
TGTGCCAGCAGACCAGGGGTCGAAAACATTCAGTACTTC
CASRPGVENIQYF
>.|TRBD1|TRBJ2-7|TRBV6-5
TGTGCCAGCAGTTTCATGACAGGGGTTGATAGCGAGCAGTACTTC
CASSFMTGVDSEQYF
>.|TRBD1|TRBJ2-7|TRBV7-8
TGTGCCAGCAGCTTAGCCCAGATCGGACAGGGGTGGTACGAGCAGTACTTC
CASSLAQIGQGWYEQYF
>.|.|TRBJ1-1|TRBV5-5
TGTGCCAGCAGCCCCCCATGGGCCAGCCGAGTGAACACTGAAGCTTTCTTT
CASSPPWASRVNTEAFF
>.|.|TRBJ2-5|TRBV12-1
TGTGCCAGCAGCCGCCGGGAGGGCCGGGAGACCCAGTACTTC
CASSRREGRETQYF
>.|.|TRBJ2-5|TRBV18
TGTGCCAGCTCACCACCATTGAACGGGGGGCCTCGACAAGAGACCCAGTACTTC
CASSPPLNGGPRQETQYF
>few|TRBD1|TRBJ1-2|TRBV19
TGTGCCAGTAGTCCGGGACAGGGGGCACTCGGCTACACCTTC
CASSPGQGALGYTF
>.|.|TRBJ1-3|TRBV9
TGTGCCAGCAGCGTAGGGGACTCCTTGCCTGGAAACACCATATATTTT
CASSVGDSLPGNTIYF
>once|.|TRBJ1-6|TRBV11-2
TGTGCCAGCAGCTCCGCTCCGGGTAATTCACCCCTCCACTTT
CASSSAPGNSPLHF
>.|.|TRBJ2-7|TRBV23-1
TGCGCCAGCGTTCCCGGAGGGCGACCCCCTTACGAGCAGTACTTC
CASVPGGRPPYEQYF
>few|.|TRBJ2-7|TRBV2
TGTGCCAGCAGTGGCGGTGTTCCCCTCTACGAGCAGTACTTC
CASSGGVPLYEQYF
>.|TRBD1|TRBJ2-7|TRBV11-2
TGTGCCAGCAGCTCGGTTCCCGGGACAGGAATCTACGAGCAGTACTTC
CASSSVPGTGIYEQYF